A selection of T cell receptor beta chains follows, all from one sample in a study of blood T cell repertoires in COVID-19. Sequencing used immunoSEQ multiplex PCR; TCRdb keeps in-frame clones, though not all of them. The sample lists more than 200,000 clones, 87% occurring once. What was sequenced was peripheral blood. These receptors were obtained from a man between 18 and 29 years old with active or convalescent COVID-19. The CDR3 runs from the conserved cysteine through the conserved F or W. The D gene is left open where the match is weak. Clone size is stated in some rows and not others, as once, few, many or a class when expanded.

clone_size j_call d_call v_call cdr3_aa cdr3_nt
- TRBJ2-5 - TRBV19 CASSMGQGQETQYF TGTGCCAGTAGTATGGGCCAGGGGCAGGAGACCCAGTACTTC
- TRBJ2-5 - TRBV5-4 CASSRGGVSETQYF TGTGCCAGCAGCCGAGGCGGGGTGTCGGAGACCCAGTACTTC
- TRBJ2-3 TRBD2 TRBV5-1 CASSPGLAGTDTQYF TGCGCCAGCAGCCCAGGACTAGCGGGGACAGATACGCAGTATTTT
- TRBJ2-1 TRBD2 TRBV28 CASSCVGTSGRTLCSYNEQFF TGTGCCAGCAGTTGTGTTGGGACTAGCGGGAGGACTCTCTGCTCCTACAATGAGCAGTTCTTC
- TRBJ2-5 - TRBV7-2 CASSPRETQYF TGTGCCAGCAGCCCCCGAGAGACCCAGTACTTC
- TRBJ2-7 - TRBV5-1 CASSLATTDLYEQYF TGCGCCAGCAGCTTGGCCACGACTGACCTGTACGAGCAGTACTTC
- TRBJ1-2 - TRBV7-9 CASSLTGRYGYTF TGTGCCAGCAGCCTAACGGGTCGTTATGGCTACACCTTC
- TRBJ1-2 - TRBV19 CASSIRQSYGYTF TGTGCCAGTAGTATCCGACAGTCCTATGGCTACACCTTC
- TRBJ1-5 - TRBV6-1 CASSDSQPQHF TGTGCCAGCAGCGACAGCCAGCCCCAGCATTTT
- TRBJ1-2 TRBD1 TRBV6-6 CASSYTQGGTGYTF TGTGCCAGCAGTTACACACAGGGGGGGACTGGCTACACCTTC
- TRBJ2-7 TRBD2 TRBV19 CASSPQGTSRPYEQYF TGTGCCAGTAGCCCCCAAGGGACTAGCCGCCCCTACGAGCAGTACTTC
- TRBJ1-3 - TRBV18 CASSPREGAGNTIYF TGTGCCAGCTCACCCAGGGAAGGGGCTGGAAACACCATATATTTT
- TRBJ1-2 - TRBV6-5 CASCQLSGGVYGYTF TGTGCCAGCTGCCAGTTGTCGGGGGGTGTCTATGGCTACACCTTC
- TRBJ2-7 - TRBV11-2 CASSLAGEVASEQYF TGTGCCAGCAGCTTAGCTGGGGAGGTAGCGAGCGAGCAGTACTTC
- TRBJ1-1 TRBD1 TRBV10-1 CATRGQGNTEAFF TGCGCCACCCGGGGACAGGGAAACACTGAAGCTTTCTTT
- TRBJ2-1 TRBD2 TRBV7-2 CASSLGSVLAGSYNEQFF TGTGCCAGCAGCTTAGGGTCGGTGCTAGCGGGCTCCTACAATGAGCAGTTCTTC
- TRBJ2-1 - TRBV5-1 CASSKTTGEGEQFF TGCGCCAGCAGCAAAACGACAGGGGAGGGCGAGCAGTTCTTC
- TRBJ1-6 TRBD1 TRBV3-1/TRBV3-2 CASSQGRGQKSPLHF TGTGCCAGCAGCCAAGGCAGGGGGCAGAAATCACCCCTCCACTTT
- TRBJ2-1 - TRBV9 CASSVGGPHNEQFF TGTGCCAGCAGCGTAGGAGGGCCACACAATGAGCAGTTCTTC
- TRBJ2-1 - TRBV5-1 CASSLQTASAEQFF TGCGCCAGCAGCTTGCAGACTGCCTCGGCGGAGCAGTTCTTC
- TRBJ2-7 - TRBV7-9 CASSNWDTSYEQYF TGTGCCAGCAGCAACTGGGACACCTCCTACGAGCAGTACTTC
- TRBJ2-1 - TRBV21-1 CASTTQGGLAGAFDNEQFF TGTGCCAGCACCACCCAGGGGGGCTTAGCGGGAGCATTTGACAATGAGCAGTTCTTC
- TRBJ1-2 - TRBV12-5 CASGLEDSSYTF TGTGCTAGTGGTTTGGAGGACAGTAGTTACACCTTC
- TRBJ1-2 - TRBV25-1 CASKQDLDGYTF TGTGCCAGCAAGCAGGATTTGGATGGCTACACCTTC
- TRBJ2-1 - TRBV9 CASSVLAGVSHEQFF TGTGCCAGCAGCGTCCTAGCCGGAGTGTCGCATGAGCAGTTCTTC
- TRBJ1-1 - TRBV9 CASSVVQGSDTEAFF TGTGCCAGCAGCGTAGTGCAGGGTTCGGACACTGAAGCTTTCTTT
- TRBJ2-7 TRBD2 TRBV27 CASSTSDGYSYEQYF TGTGCCAGCAGTACTAGCGACGGCTACTCCTACGAGCAGTACTTC
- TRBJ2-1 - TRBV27 CASSIREPGYNEQFF TGTGCCAGCAGCATCCGGGAGCCTGGCTACAATGAGCAGTTCTTC
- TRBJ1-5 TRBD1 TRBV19 CASSGGQGFGNQPQHF TGTGCCAGTAGTGGGGGACAGGGTTTCGGCAATCAGCCCCAGCATTTT
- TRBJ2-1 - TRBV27 CASSRTVFPYNEQFF TGTGCCAGCAGCCGGACAGTTTTCCCCTACAATGAGCAGTTCTTC
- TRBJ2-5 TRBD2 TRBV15 CATSRVLAGGLETQYF TGTGCCACCAGCAGAGTACTAGCGGGGGGGCTGGAGACCCAGTACTTC
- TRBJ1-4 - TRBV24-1 CATSDDDTTRLFF TGTGCCACCAGTGATGATGACACAACACGGCTTTTTTTT
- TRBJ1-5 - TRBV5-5 CASTRREGNNQPQHF TGTGCCAGCACCCGCAGGGAGGGAAACAATCAGCCCCAGCATTTT
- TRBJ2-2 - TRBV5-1 CASSLVTVTGEPGELFF TGCGCCAGCAGCTTGGTCACCGTGACAGGAGAACCCGGGGAGCTGTTTTTT
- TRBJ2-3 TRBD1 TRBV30 CAWSNGWTGSTDTQYF TGTGCCTGGAGTAATGGGTGGACAGGAAGCACAGATACGCAGTATTTT
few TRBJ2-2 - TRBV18 CASSPGTPNTGELFF TGTGCCAGCTCACCGGGGACTCCGAACACCGGGGAGCTGTTTTTT
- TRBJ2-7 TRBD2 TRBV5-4 CASSTAGTSLFEQYF TGTGCCAGCAGCACGGCGGGGACTAGCTTGTTCGAGCAGTACTTC
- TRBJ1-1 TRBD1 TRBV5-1 CASSLAPQQGRSEAFF TGCGCCAGCAGCTTGGCCCCTCAACAGGGGAGGTCTGAAGCTTTCTTT
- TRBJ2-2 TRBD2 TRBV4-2 CASSQAASGITGELFF TGTGCCAGCAGCCAGGCCGCTAGCGGGATCACCGGGGAGCTGTTTTTT
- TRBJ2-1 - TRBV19 CASSILSSVSYNEQFF TGTGCCAGTAGTATCTTGTCCAGCGTCTCCTACAATGAGCAGTTCTTC
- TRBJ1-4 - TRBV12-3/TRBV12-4 CASSFGGNEKLFF TGTGCCAGCAGTTTCGGGGGGAATGAAAAACTGTTTTTT
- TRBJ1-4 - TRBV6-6 CASSYSTGEKLFF TGTGCCAGCAGTTACTCGACTGGGGAAAAACTGTTTTTT
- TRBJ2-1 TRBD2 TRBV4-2 CASSPGLAGEVGNEQFF TGTGCCAGCAGCCCAGGACTAGCGGGAGAGGTGGGTAATGAGCAGTTCTTC
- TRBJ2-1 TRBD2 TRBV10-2 CASSRRSGGAVLVEQFF TGCGCCAGCAGCCGACGTAGCGGGGGGGCTGTCTTGGTTGAGCAGTTCTTC
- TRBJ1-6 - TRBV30 CAWENRVKYNSPLHF TGTGCCTGGGAAAACAGGGTAAAATATAATTCACCCCTCCACTTT
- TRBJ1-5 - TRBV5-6 CASSWARSNQPQHF TGTGCCAGCAGCTGGGCGAGAAGCAATCAGCCCCAGCATTTT
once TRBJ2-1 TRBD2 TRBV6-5 CASSYSILAGSNEQFF TGTGCCAGCAGTTACTCGATACTAGCGGGGAGTAATGAGCAGTTCTTC
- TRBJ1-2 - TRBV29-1 CSVRRATNYGYTF TGCAGCGTGAGAAGAGCTACCAACTATGGCTACACCTTC
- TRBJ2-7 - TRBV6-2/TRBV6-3 CASSPGREQYF TGTGCCAGCAGCCCGGGGCGCGAGCAGTACTTC
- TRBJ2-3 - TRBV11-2 CASSSGLHTDTQYF TGTGCCAGCAGCTCGGGACTCCACACAGATACGCAGTATTTT
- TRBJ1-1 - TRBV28 CASSSSGENTEAFF TGTGCCAGCAGTTCCTCAGGGGAGAACACTGAAGCTTTCTTT
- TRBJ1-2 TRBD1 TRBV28 CASSKTGAAYGYTF TGTGCCAGCAGTAAGACAGGGGCCGCCTATGGCTACACCTTC
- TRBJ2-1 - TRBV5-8 CASSLWGGPSYNEQFF TGTGCCAGCAGCTTGTGGGGGGGGCCCTCCTACAATGAGCAGTTCTTC
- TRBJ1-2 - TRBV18 CASSPGQGDGYTF TGTGCCAGCTCACCGGGGCAGGGCGATGGCTACACCTTC